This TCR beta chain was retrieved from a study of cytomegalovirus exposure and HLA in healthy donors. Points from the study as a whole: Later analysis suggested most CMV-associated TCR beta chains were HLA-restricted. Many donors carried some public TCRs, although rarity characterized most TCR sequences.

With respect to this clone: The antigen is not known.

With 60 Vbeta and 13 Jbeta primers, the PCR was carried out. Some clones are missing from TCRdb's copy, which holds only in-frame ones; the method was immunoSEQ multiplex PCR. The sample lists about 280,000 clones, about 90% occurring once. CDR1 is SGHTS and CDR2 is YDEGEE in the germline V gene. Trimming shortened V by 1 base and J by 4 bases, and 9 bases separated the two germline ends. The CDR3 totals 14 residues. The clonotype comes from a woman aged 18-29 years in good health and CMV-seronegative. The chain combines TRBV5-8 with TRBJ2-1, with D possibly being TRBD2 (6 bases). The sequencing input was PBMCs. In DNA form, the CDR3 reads TGTGCCAGCAGCTTGACGGGGGTATACAATGAGCAGTTCTTC. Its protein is CASSLTGVYNEQFF.